This TCR beta chain was recovered during a study of cytomegalovirus exposure and HLA in healthy donors. The germline V and J ends were trimmed by 4 bases and 2 bases, with 7 bases remaining between them. Germline V lookup: CDR1 SGHDT, CDR2 YYEEEE. This CDR3 region has 13 residues. The PCR ran on 60 Vbeta and 13 Jbeta primers. The method was immunoSEQ multiplex PCR; TCRdb's version includes in-frame clones alone and lacks a portion of them. Among 99,000 or so clones listed, 75% to 80% were seen once. The sequencing sample was made of PBMCs. This clonotype was obtained from a man between 60 and 75 years old in good health and CMV-seropositive. V and J are TRBV5-6 and TRBJ1-3, with D perhaps TRBD1 (5 bases). The chain's CDR3 is CASSGGTGNTIYF. The CDR3, as DNA: TGTGCCAGCAGCGGGGGGACTGGAAACACCATATATTTT.